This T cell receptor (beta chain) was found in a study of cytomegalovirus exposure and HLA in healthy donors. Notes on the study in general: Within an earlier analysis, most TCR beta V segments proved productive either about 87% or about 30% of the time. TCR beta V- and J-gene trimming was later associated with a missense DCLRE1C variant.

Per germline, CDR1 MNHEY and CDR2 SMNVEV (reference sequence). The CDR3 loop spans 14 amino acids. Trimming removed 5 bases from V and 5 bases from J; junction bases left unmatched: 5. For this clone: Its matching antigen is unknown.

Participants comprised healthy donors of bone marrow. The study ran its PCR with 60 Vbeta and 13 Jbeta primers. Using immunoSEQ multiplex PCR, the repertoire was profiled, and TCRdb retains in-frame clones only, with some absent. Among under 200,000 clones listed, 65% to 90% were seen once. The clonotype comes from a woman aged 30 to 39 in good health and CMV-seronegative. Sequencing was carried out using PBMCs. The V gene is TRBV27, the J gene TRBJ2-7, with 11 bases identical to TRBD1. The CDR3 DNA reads TGTGCCAGCAGTGGAGGACAGGGGGCCAACGAGCAGTACTTC. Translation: CASSGGQGANEQYF.